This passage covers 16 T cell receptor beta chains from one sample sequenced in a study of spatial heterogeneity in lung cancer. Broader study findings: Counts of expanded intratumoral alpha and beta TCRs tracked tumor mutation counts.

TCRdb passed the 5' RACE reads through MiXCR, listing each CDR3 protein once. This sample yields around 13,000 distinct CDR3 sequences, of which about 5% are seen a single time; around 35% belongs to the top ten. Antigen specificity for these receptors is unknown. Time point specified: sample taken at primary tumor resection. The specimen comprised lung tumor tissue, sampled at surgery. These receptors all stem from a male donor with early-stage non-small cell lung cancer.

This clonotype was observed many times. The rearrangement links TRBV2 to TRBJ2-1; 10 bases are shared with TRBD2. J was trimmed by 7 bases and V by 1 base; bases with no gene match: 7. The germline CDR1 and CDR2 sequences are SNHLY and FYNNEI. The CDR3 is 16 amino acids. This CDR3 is CASSEGLAGVFNEQFF. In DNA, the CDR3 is TGTGCCAGCAGTGAAGGGCTAGCGGGAGTATTTAATGAGCAGTTCTTC.

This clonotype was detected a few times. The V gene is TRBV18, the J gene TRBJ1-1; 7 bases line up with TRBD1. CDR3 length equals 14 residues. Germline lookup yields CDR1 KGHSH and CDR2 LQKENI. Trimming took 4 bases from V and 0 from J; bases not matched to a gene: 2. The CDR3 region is CASSRDSMNTEAFF. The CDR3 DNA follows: TGTGCCAGCTCACGGGACAGCATGAACACTGAAGCTTTCTTT.

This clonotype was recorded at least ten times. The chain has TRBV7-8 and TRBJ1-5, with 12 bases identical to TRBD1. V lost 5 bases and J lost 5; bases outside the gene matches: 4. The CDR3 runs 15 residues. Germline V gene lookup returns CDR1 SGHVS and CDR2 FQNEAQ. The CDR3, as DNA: TGTGCCAGCAGCGCAGGGACAGGGGGCGATCAGCCCCAGCATTTT. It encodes CASSAGTGGDQPQHF.

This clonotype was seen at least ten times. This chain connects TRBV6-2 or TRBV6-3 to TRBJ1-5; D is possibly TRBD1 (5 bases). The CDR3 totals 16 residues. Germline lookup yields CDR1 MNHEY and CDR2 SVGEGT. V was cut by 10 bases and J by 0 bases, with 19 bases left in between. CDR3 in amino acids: CATKSNRDVSNQPQHF. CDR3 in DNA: TGTGCCACCAAATCGAACCGGGACGTTAGCAATCAGCCCCAGCATTTT.

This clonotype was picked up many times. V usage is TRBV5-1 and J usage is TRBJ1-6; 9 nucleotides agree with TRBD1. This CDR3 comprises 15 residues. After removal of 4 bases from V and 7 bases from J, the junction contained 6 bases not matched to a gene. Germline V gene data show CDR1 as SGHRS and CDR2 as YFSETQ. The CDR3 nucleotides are TGCGCCAGCAGCCGCCAGGGGACAGGGAATTCACCCCTCCACTTT. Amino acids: CASSRQGTGNSPLHF.

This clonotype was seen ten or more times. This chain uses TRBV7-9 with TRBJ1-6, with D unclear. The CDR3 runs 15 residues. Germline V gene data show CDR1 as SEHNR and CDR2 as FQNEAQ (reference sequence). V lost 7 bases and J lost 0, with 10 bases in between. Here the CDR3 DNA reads TGTGCCAGCACCCCCTCTGGCTCCTATAATTCACCCCTCCACTTT. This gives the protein CASTPSGSYNSPLHF.

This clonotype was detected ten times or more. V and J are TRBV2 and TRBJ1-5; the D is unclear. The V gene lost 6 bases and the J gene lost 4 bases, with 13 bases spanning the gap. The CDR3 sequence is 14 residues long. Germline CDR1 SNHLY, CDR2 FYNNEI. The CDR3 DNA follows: TGTGCCAGCAGGGGAACCGGGGTAAATCAGCCCCAGCATTTT. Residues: CASRGTGVNQPQHF.

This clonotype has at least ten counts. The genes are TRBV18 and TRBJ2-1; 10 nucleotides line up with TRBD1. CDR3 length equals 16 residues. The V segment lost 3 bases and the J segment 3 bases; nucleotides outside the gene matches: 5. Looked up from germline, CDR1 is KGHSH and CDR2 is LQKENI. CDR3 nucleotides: TGTGCCAGCTCACCCAAGACAGGGGGCTTCTACAATGAGCAGTTCTTC. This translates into CASSPKTGGFYNEQFF.

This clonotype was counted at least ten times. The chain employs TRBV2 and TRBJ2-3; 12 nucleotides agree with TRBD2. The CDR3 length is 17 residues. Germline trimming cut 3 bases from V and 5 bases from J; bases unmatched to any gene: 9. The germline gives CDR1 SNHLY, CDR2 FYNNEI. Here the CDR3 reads CASSDGSSGRARDTQYF. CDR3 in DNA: TGTGCCAGCAGTGATGGATCTAGCGGGAGGGCCCGAGATACGCAGTATTTT.

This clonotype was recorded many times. In nucleotides, the CDR3 is TGTGCCTGGAGGGCAACAGGGGGAAGGTACGAGCAGTACTTC. Translating it yields CAWRATGGRYEQYF. V gene TRBV30 combines with J gene TRBJ2-7; 8 nucleotides line up with TRBD1. This CDR3 is built from 14 residues. The V segment lost 3 bases and the J segment 4 bases; nucleotides outside the gene matches: 8. Germline V gene data show CDR1 as GTSNPN and CDR2 as SVGIG (reference sequence). Filled out from reference TRBV30 and TRBJ2-7, the complete variable domain reads SQTIHQWPATLVQPVGSPLSLECTVEGTSNPNLYWYRQAAGRGLQLLFYSVGIGQISSEVPQNLSASRPQDRQFILSSKKLLLSDSGFYLCAWRATGGRYEQYFGPGTRLTVT.

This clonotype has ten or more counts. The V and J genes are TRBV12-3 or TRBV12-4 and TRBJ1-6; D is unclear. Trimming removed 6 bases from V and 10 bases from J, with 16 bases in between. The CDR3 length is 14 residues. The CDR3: CASSLLGVRSPLHF. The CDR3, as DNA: TGTGCCAGCAGCCTTCTTGGGGTTCGGTCACCCCTCCACTTT.

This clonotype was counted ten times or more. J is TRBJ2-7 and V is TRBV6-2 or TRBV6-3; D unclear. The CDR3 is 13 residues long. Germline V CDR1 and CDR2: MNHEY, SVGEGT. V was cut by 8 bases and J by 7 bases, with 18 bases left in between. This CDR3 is CASQPGRLGEQYF. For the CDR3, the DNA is TGTGCCAGCCAGCCTGGACGACTCGGGGAGCAGTACTTC.

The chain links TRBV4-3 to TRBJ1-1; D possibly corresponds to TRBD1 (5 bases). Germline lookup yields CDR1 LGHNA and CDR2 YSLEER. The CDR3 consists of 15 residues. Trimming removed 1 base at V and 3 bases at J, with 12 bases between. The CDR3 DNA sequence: TGCGCCAGCAGCCAAGTAGAGGGGTCTTACACTGAAGCTTTCTTT. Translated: CASSQVEGSYTEAFF.

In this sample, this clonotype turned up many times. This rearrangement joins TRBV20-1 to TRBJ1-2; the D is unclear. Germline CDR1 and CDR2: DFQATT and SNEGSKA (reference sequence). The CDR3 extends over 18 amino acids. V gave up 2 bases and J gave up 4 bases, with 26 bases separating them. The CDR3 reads CSARRAFGGLLRGYGYTF. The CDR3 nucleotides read TGCAGTGCTAGACGAGCGTTTGGCGGCCTACTTCGTGGCTATGGCTACACCTTC.

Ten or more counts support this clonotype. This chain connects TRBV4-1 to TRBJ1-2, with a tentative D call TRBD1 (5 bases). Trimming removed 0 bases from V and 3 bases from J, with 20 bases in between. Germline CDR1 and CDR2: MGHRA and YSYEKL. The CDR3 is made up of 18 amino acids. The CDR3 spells CASSQDGTLAPWHYGYTF. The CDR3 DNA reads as TGCGCCAGCAGCCAAGATGGGACGCTTGCACCCTGGCACTATGGCTACACCTTC.

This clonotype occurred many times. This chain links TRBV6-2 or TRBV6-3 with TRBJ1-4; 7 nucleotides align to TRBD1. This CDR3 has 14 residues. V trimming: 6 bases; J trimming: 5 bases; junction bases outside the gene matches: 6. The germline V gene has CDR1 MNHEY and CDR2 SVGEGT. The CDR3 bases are TGTGCCAGCAGCGGGACAGTCTGGAATGAAAAACTGTTTTTT. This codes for CASSGTVWNEKLFF.